This T cell receptor beta chain was found in a study of T cell responses to AZD1222 COVID-19 vaccine. Profiled with immunoSEQ multiplex PCR; TCRdb holds only in-frame clones, not every one. The sample lists roughly 100,000 clones, roughly 90% seen once, with 13% in the top ten. The germline V gene encodes CDR1 SGHNT and CDR2 YYREEE (reference sequence). Trimming cost V 4 bases and J 4 bases, with 12 bases left between them. The length of the CDR3 is 14 residues. The sequences come from peripheral blood, collected on day 0 of AZD1222 vaccination. The chain combines TRBV5-4 with TRBJ1-3; D is possibly TRBD1 (5 bases). The TCR originated in an adult in good health. In DNA, the CDR3 is TGTGCCAGCAGCCCCGGGGCAGCCGGAAACACCATATATTTT. Protein product: CASSPGAAGNTIYF.